Below are 31 T cell receptor beta chains sequenced from a single sample in a study of blood T cell repertoires in COVID-19. Assay: immunoSEQ multiplex PCR; the TCRdb copy retains only in-frame clones and omits some. The sample holds a few hundred thousand clones, around 87% seen once. The sample consisted of peripheral blood. These receptors all come from a woman between 65 and 79 years old with active or convalescent COVID-19.

This clone was detected only a few times. The chain employs TRBV5-1 and TRBJ2-3; 8 bases are shared with TRBD2. V gave up 5 bases and J gave up 5 bases; unmatched junction bases: 10. This CDR3 has 15 residues. Germline V gives CDR1 SGHRS, CDR2 YFSETQ. The CDR3 reads CASSGLQRGIDTQYF. CDR3 in DNA: TGCGCCAGCAGTGGGTTACAGCGGGGGATAGATACGCAGTATTTT.

The rearrangement joins TRBV11-2 to TRBJ2-3; a possible D gene is TRBD2 (6 bases). Germline V gene sequence: CDR1 SGHAT, CDR2 FQNNGV. This CDR3 contains 16 residues. V was trimmed by 6 bases and J by 0 bases, leaving 16 bases between them. The CDR3 region has the DNA TGTGCCAGCAGGCGGCGGCCACTAGCTAGCACAGATACGCAGTATTTT. Its translation is CASRRRPLASTDTQYF. The variable domain in full, completed from reference TRBV11-2 and TRBJ2-3, reads EAGVAQSPRYKIIEKRQSVAFWCNPISGHATLYWYQQILGQGPKLLIQFQNNGVVDDSQLPKDRFSAERLKGVDSTLKIQPAKLEDSAVYLCASRRRPLASTDTQYFGPGTRLTVL.

This rearrangement joins TRBV19 to TRBJ1-2, with 10 nucleotides matching TRBD1. The V gene end was trimmed by 6 bases and the J gene end by 7 bases; junction bases not matched to a gene: 8. CDR1 is LNHDA and CDR2 is SQIVND in the germline V gene (reference sequence). The CDR3 covers 14 residues. The CDR3 nucleotides are TGTGCCAGTAGATTGGGGGACAGGGGCGCTGGCTACACCTTC. Translation: CASRLGDRGAGYTF.

The chain combines TRBV24-1 with TRBJ1-5, with a possible D match to TRBD1 (5 bases). CDR1 and CDR2 from the germline V gene are KGHDR and SFDVKD. This CDR3 contains 15 residues. The germline V and J ends were trimmed by 2 bases and 7 bases, with 14 bases remaining between them. The CDR3 DNA sequence: TGTGCCACCAGTGATTCAGGGCTGGGAGGCCAGCCCCAGCATTTT. This codes for CATSDSGLGGQPQHF.

This clone appeared a single time. The rearrangement links TRBV18 to TRBJ2-2; TRBD1 matches at 11 bases. CDR1 is KGHSH, CDR2 LQKENI, per germline. The CDR3 covers 19 residues. Germline trimming cut 8 bases from V and 4 bases from J; bases unmatched to any gene: 18. The CDR3 loop reads CASRTTGQGESSSTGELFF. The CDR3 DNA reads as TGTGCCAGCCGTACCACGGGACAGGGGGAGTCCTCGAGCACCGGGGAGCTGTTTTTT.

This sequence joins TRBV28 and TRBJ1-5; D possibly corresponds to TRBD1 (5 bases). V was pared by 7 bases and J by 0 bases, with 13 bases between. In germline, CDR1 is MDHEN, CDR2 SYDVKM. This CDR3 region has 15 residues. The CDR3 region is CASNRQLPSNQPQHF. In DNA, the CDR3 is TGTGCCAGCAATAGACAGCTGCCTAGCAATCAGCCCCAGCATTTT.

As to this clone: At one boundary the junction diverges from the germline segment, which might be a read error. The V call is TRBV24-1, the J call TRBJ1-2, with 8 bases matching TRBD1. Germline CDR1 and CDR2: KGHDR and SFDVKD. The CDR3 contains 15 residues. The CDR3 DNA sequence: TGTGCCACCGGTGAAGGACAGGGTGGAACCTATGGCTACACCTTC. Its protein product is CATGEGQGGTYGYTF.

The chain recombines TRBV7-2 with TRBJ1-3; D not certain. This CDR3 is 14 amino acids long. Trimming shortened V by 3 bases and J by 4 bases, and 10 bases separated the two germline ends. Germline CDR1 SGHTA, CDR2 FQGNSA. CDR3 protein: CASSLVTLGNTIYF. In DNA, the CDR3 is TGTGCCAGCAGCTTGGTGACACTCGGAAACACCATATATTTT.

The chain is built from TRBV3-1 (or the pseudogene TRBV3-2) and TRBJ2-5; possibly TRBD2 for D (7 bases). There are 15 residues in the CDR3. Between the trimmed V and J ends, which lost 4 bases and 5 bases, there was a span of 17 bases. The germline CDR1 and CDR2 sequences are LGHDT and YNNKEL (reference sequence). The CDR3 is CASSPARGAVETQYF. The CDR3 DNA reads as TGTGCCAGCAGCCCGGCTCGGGGGGCGGTTGAGACCCAGTACTTC.

This clone was seen a single time. V usage is TRBV6-6 and J usage is TRBJ2-7, with D possibly TRBD2 on 5 matching bases. V was pared by 7 bases and J by 6 bases, with 19 bases between. Per germline, CDR1 MNHNY and CDR2 SVGAGI (reference sequence). This CDR3 spans 14 amino acids. CDR3 sequence reads: CASTLKRGNGEQYF. For the CDR3, the DNA is TGTGCCAGCACCCTCAAGAGAGGGAACGGCGAGCAGTACTTC.

In its sample, this clone was seen a few times. CDR3 DNA: TGCGCCAGCAGCTTGGGCGGACAGGGGGGTAGTCAGCCCCAGCATTTT. Translating it yields CASSLGGQGGSQPQHF. This chain links TRBV5-1 with TRBJ1-5, with 10 bases matching TRBD1. Germline CDR1 is SGHRS and CDR2 is YFSETQ. The J segment lost 6 bases and the V segment lost 0 bases, leaving 6 bases of the junction unmatched. The CDR3 consists of 16 residues. Combining the CDR3 with reference TRBV5-1 and TRBJ1-5 gives the whole variable domain KAGVTQTPRYLIKTRGQQVTLSCSPISGHRSVSWYQQTPGQGLQFLFEYFSETQRNKGNFPGRFSGRQFSNSRSEMNVSTLELGDSALYLCASSLGGQGGSQPQHFGDGTRLSIL.

This clone was recorded once. V and J are TRBV7-9 and TRBJ2-3; D might be TRBD1 (5 bases). Trimming pared 5 bases from V and 6 bases from J, leaving 12 bases between. Germline CDR1 is SEHNR and CDR2 is FQNEAQ (reference sequence). The CDR3 sequence is 13 residues long. The CDR3 protein is CASSPGNLDTQYF. CDR3 sequence (DNA): TGTGCCAGCAGCCCAGGGAACCTGGATACGCAGTATTTT.

The chain combines TRBV14 with TRBJ1-1; D perhaps matches TRBD1 (5 bases). The CDR3 is made up of 14 amino acids. The germline CDR1 and CDR2 sequences are SGHDN and FVKESK. V was cut by 2 bases and J by 10 bases, with 17 bases left in between. CDR3 residues: CASSQLNQGSGAFF. The CDR3 nucleotides are TGTGCCAGCAGCCAACTAAACCAGGGTTCTGGAGCTTTCTTT.

The chain joins TRBV5-1 to TRBJ2-5; TRBD1 matches at 9 bases. Germline V gives CDR1 SGHRS, CDR2 YFSETQ. The junction had 9 bases not matched to a gene; V was cut back by 4 bases and J by 5 bases. The CDR3 has 15 amino acids. The CDR3 loop reads CASSMAATGGETQYF. Here the CDR3 DNA reads TGCGCCAGCAGCATGGCCGCGACAGGGGGGGAGACCCAGTACTTC.

A few counts support this clone. This rearrangement joins TRBV5-1 to TRBJ1-4; perhaps TRBD1 as D (6 bases). Germline CDR1 SGHRS, CDR2 YFSETQ. Trimming left V 5 bases short and J 8 bases short, with 16 bases between. The CDR3 is 14 amino acids. The CDR3, as DNA: TGCGCCAGCAGACGGGGGGCTAGTGAAGAAAAACTGTTTTTT. Its translation: CASRRGASEEKLFF.

This clone has just one count. The chain couples TRBV2 to TRBJ1-6; 7 positions match TRBD1. Germline CDR1 is SNHLY and CDR2 is FYNNEI. The CDR3 consists of 18 residues. With V trimmed by 6 bases and J by 13 bases, 24 bases remained unmatched. The CDR3 spells CASRDGTAAPMVGQPLHF. CDR3 nucleotides: TGTGCCAGCAGGGATGGGACAGCCGCGCCGATGGTGGGGCAGCCCCTCCACTTT.

The chain is built from TRBV7-2 and TRBJ2-2, with TRBD1 matching over 10 bases. The CDR3 totals 14 residues. Germline V gene lookup returns CDR1 SGHTA and CDR2 FQGNSA. Unmatched junction bases numbered 2, after V lost 5 bases and J lost 5 bases. The CDR3 reads CASSAGQGTGELFF. In nucleotides, the CDR3 is TGTGCCAGCAGCGCGGGACAGGGGACCGGGGAGCTGTTTTTT.

This clone has only a few counts. This chain joins TRBV5-1 and TRBJ1-1; no reliable D call. The CDR3 sequence is 11 residues long. Trimming removed 7 bases at V and 1 base at J, with 5 bases between. Germline lookup yields CDR1 SGHRS and CDR2 YFSETQ. The CDR3 DNA is TGCGCCAGCCGGTCGAACACTGAAGCTTTCTTT. Translating gives CASRSNTEAFF. Looking up the rest from reference TRBV5-1 and TRBJ1-1 gives the full variable domain: KAGVTQTPRYLIKTRGQQVTLSCSPISGHRSVSWYQQTPGQGLQFLFEYFSETQRNKGNFPGRFSGRQFSNSRSEMNVSTLELGDSALYLCASRSNTEAFFGQGTRLTVV.

This chain joins TRBV5-4 and TRBJ2-3; 8 nucleotides agree with TRBD1. CDR1 SGHNT and CDR2 YYREEE come from the germline V gene (reference sequence). CDR3 length equals 15 residues. J was trimmed by 2 bases and V by 4 bases; bases with no gene match: 6. The CDR3 nucleotides read TGTGCCAGCAGCCTTCGGACAGGGAACACAGATACGCAGTATTTT. Amino acid sequence: CASSLRTGNTDTQYF.

The V gene is TRBV7-9, the J gene TRBJ1-4; the match to TRBD1 covers 7 bases. V lost 3 bases and J lost 2; bases outside the gene matches: 6. This CDR3 spans 16 amino acids. Germline CDR1 reads SEHNR; CDR2 reads FQNEAQ (reference sequence). The CDR3 reads CASSLKGGSTNEKLFF. Written as DNA, the CDR3 is TGTGCCAGCAGCTTGAAAGGGGGCAGTACTAATGAAAAACTGTTTTTT.

This clone appeared a single time. The chain combines TRBV12-3 or TRBV12-4 with TRBJ2-1, with D hard to call. Trimming took 7 bases from V and 1 from J, leaving 8 bases between them. This CDR3 is 13 amino acids long. The CDR3 region has the DNA TGTGCCAGCACCTCGAGGTCCTACAATGAGCAGTTCTTC. As protein: CASTSRSYNEQFF.

The chain couples TRBV19 to TRBJ2-3; the D gene is possibly TRBD1 (5 bases). V was shortened by 1 base and J by 4 bases, with 12 bases between the two germline ends. This CDR3 spans 15 amino acids. Germline lookup yields CDR1 LNHDA and CDR2 SQIVND (reference sequence). The CDR3 DNA reads as TGTGCCAGTAGTATAGGTCCAGGGATCGCAGATACGCAGTATTTT. This codes for CASSIGPGIADTQYF.

This chain uses TRBV2 with TRBJ2-1; possibly TRBD2 for D (5 bases). The CDR3 runs 12 residues. Trimming pared 6 bases from V and 10 bases from J, leaving 13 bases between. Germline V gene data show CDR1 as SNHLY and CDR2 as FYNNEI. CDR3 DNA sequence: TGTGCCAGCAGCCCGGACTCTTCCGAGCAGTTCTTC. This gives the protein CASSPDSSEQFF. Using reference TRBV2 and TRBJ2-1 for the parts outside the CDR3, the full variable domain is EPEVTQTPSHQVTQMGQEVILRCVPISNHLYFYWYRQILGQKVEFLVSFYNNEISEKSEIFDDQFSVERPDGSNFTLKIRSTKLEDSAMYFCASSPDSSEQFFGPGTRLTVL.

The J gene is TRBJ1-4, the V gene TRBV10-2; 7 bases are a match to TRBD1. V shed 7 bases, J shed 3 bases, and the junction held 8 bases outside the gene matches. Germline V gives CDR1 WSHSY, CDR2 SAAADI. The CDR3 contains 15 residues. The CDR3 loop reads CASTATGTANEKLFF. CDR3 nucleotides: TGCGCCAGCACAGCAACCGGGACAGCTAATGAAAAACTGTTTTTT.

The J gene is TRBJ1-4, the V gene TRBV6-5, with TRBD1 matching 7 bases. The V segment lost 7 bases and the J segment 7 bases; nucleotides outside the gene matches: 6. The CDR3 has 13 amino acids. Germline V gene sequence: CDR1 MNHEY, CDR2 SVGAGI. The chain's CDR3 is CASKRGLREKLFF. CDR3 DNA: TGTGCCAGCAAGAGGGGGCTGCGTGAAAAACTGTTTTTT.

This clone was detected once. CDR3 DNA: TGTGCCAGCAGCTTAGATCGGGGGTTAGATACGCAGTATTTT. Amino acid sequence: CASSLDRGLDTQYF. The chain has TRBV11-2 and TRBJ2-3, with D perhaps matching TRBD2 (6 bases). Between the trimmed V and J ends, which lost 0 bases and 5 bases, there was a span of 9 bases. The germline gives CDR1 SGHAT, CDR2 FQNNGV. The CDR3 sequence is 14 residues long.

The chain employs TRBV11-2 and TRBJ2-5; the D gene is possibly TRBD2 (5 bases). CDR3 length equals 14 residues. Germline V gene data show CDR1 as SGHAT and CDR2 as FQNNGV. V shed 6 bases and J shed 5 bases, with 16 bases lying between them. CDR3 amino acids: CASSYSGLTETQYF. CDR3 coding DNA: TGTGCCAGCAGTTACTCTGGACTGACGGAGACCCAGTACTTC.

The chain combines TRBV7-9 with TRBJ2-1, with D maybe TRBD2 (6 bases). V was cut by 5 bases and J by 9 bases, with 14 bases left in between. Germline CDR1 SEHNR, CDR2 FQNEAQ (reference sequence). CDR3 length: 13 amino acids. CDR3 region: CASSNPGEREQFF. The CDR3 DNA reads TGTGCCAGCAGCAACCCGGGAGAGCGTGAGCAGTTCTTC.

This clone was seen a few times. The chain carries TRBV3-1 (or the pseudogene TRBV3-2) and TRBJ2-5, with 7 bases that match TRBD1. This CDR3 is 13 amino acids long. Germline V lookup: CDR1 LGHDT, CDR2 YNNKEL (reference sequence). With 6 bases clipped from V and 5 bases from J, the junction kept 6 bases outside the gene matches. CDR3 sequence: CASSPRGLETQYF. The CDR3 nucleotides are TGTGCCAGCAGTCCTAGGGGGCTGGAGACCCAGTACTTC.

The V call is TRBV5-1, the J call TRBJ2-3, with TRBD2 matching over 9 bases. The CDR3 sequence is 17 residues long. Looked up from germline, CDR1 is SGHRS and CDR2 is YFSETQ. V shed 1 base, J shed 0 bases, and the junction held 6 bases outside the gene matches. The CDR3 reads CASSLWRGGSSTDTQYF. CDR3 DNA sequence: TGCGCCAGCAGCTTGTGGCGGGGGGGCTCTAGCACAGATACGCAGTATTTT.

The chain employs TRBV2 and TRBJ2-5; 11 bases are shared with TRBD1. The J segment lost 5 bases and the V segment lost 7 bases, leaving 9 bases of the junction unmatched. Germline CDR1 is SNHLY and CDR2 is FYNNEI. The CDR3 runs to 15 residues. CDR3 coding DNA: TGTGCCAGCACCGCCGGGACAGGGGGGATGGAGACCCAGTACTTC. It yields the protein CASTAGTGGMETQYF.